This note documents a single T cell receptor beta chain sequence. The table came from immunoSEQ multiplex PCR; TCRdb's copy has only in-frame clones and leaves some out. Of about 220,000 clones in the sample, about 85% were seen once. This entry belongs to a study of blood T cell repertoires in COVID-19. Sequenced material: peripheral blood. The clonotype was recovered from a man aged 25-45 years with active or convalescent COVID-19.

CDR3 DNA: TGTGCCACCAGCAGAGATAAAACGACAGAGTTGAACACTGAAGCTTTCTTT. The encoded protein is CATSRDKTTELNTEAFF. The V call is TRBV15, the J call TRBJ1-1, with D possibly being TRBD1 (5 bases). The V gene lost 0 bases and the J gene lost 0 bases, with 14 bases spanning the gap. The CDR3 loop spans 17 amino acids. Germline V gene lookup returns CDR1 LNHNV and CDR2 YYDKDF (reference sequence). The whole variable domain, remainder taken from reference TRBV15 and TRBJ1-1, is DAMVIQNPRYQVTQFGKPVTLSCSQTLNHNVMYWYQQKSSQAPKLLFHYYDKDFNNEADTPDNFQSRRPNTSFCFLDIRSPGLGDTAMYLCATSRDKTTELNTEAFFGQGTRLTVV.